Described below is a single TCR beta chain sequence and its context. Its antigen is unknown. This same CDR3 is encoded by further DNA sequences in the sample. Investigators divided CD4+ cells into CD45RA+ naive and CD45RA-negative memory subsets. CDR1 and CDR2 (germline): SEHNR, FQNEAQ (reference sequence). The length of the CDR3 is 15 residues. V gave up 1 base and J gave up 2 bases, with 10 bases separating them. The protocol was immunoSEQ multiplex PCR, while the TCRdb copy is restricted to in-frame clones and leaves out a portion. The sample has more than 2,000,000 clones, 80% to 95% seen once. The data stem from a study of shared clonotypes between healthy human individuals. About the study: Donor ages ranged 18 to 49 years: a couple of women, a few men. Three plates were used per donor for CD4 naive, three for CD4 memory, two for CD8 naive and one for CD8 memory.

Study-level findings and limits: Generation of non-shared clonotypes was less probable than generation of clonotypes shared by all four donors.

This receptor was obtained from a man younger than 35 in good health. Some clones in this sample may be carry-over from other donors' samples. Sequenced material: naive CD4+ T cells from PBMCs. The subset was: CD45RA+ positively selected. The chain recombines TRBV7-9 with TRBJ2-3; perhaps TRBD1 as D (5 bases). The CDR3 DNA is TGTGCCAGCAGCTTAGGTGACAGAGACACAGATACGCAGTATTTT. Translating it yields CASSLGDRDTDTQYF.